This is a list of T cell receptor beta chains from one sample in a study of OX40 agonist ivuxolimab in advanced cancers. The data were produced by immunoSEQ multiplex PCR, yet TCRdb's version contains in-frame clones alone and is incomplete. The sample lists tens of thousands of clones, approximately 80% occurring once. The sequencing used CD4+ or CD8+ T cells sorted from blood, collected in a trial of the OX40 agonist ivuxolimab. Receptors originate from an adult with an advanced solid tumor such as melanoma, head and neck, liver or kidney cancer. Both conserved end residues are part of each CDR3. A D gene is named only where the DNA matches it firmly. Expanded clones are given a class, and other clones once, few, many or no size at all.

D gene: .; clone size: once; V gene: TRBV4-3; J gene: TRBJ2-1; CDR3 DNA: TGCGCCAGCAGCCAAGAAGGACGCATCCTCCGGCACAATGAGCAGTTCTTC; CDR3 protein: CASSQEGRILRHNEQFF
D gene: .; clone size: .; V gene: TRBV19; J gene: TRBJ1-5; CDR3 DNA: TGTGCCAGTAGTAGCGACCTCGGGCCCCAGCATTTT; CDR3 protein: CASSSDLGPQHF
D gene: .; clone size: .; V gene: TRBV30; J gene: TRBJ1-2; CDR3 DNA: TGTGCCTGGCACTTAGGTGGCTTTGGGGGCTACACCTTC; CDR3 protein: CAWHLGGFGGYTF
D gene: .; clone size: .; V gene: TRBV7-9; J gene: TRBJ2-7; CDR3 DNA: TGTGCCAGCAGCTTACAGGTTTACGAGCAGTACTTC; CDR3 protein: CASSLQVYEQYF
D gene: TRBD1; clone size: .; V gene: TRBV6-1; J gene: TRBJ1-2; CDR3 DNA: TGTGCCAGCAGTCCGGGACAGCTGGCTGGCTACACCTTC; CDR3 protein: CASSPGQLAGYTF
D gene: .; clone size: .; V gene: TRBV6-1; J gene: TRBJ1-3; CDR3 DNA: TGTGCCAGCAGTGTTAAGGGTCCCTTTTCCGGAAACACCATATATTTT; CDR3 protein: CASSVKGPFSGNTIYF
D gene: .; clone size: .; V gene: TRBV4-1; J gene: TRBJ2-4; CDR3 DNA: TGCGCCAGCAGCCAAGTAGTTCCTTTAGCCAAAAACATTCAGTACTTC; CDR3 protein: CASSQVVPLAKNIQYF
D gene: TRBD1; clone size: .; V gene: TRBV2; J gene: TRBJ2-3; CDR3 DNA: TGTGCCAGCAAGACAGGGATCACAGATACGCAGTATTTT; CDR3 protein: CASKTGITDTQYF
D gene: .; clone size: .; V gene: TRBV10-3; J gene: TRBJ1-5; CDR3 DNA: TGTGCCATCAGTGAGTCTGCGAATAGCAATCAGCCCCAGCATTTT; CDR3 protein: CAISESANSNQPQHF
D gene: TRBD1; clone size: few; V gene: TRBV30; J gene: TRBJ1-2; CDR3 DNA: TGTGCCTGGAGATTGAAGGGGGCGGAGGGTGGCTACACCTTC; CDR3 protein: CAWRLKGAEGGYTF
D gene: .; clone size: .; V gene: TRBV25-1; J gene: TRBJ2-7; CDR3 DNA: TGTGCCAGCAGTGATCCGCGGGCTCTGGGTCCGCAGTACTTC; CDR3 protein: CASSDPRALGPQYF
D gene: TRBD1; clone size: .; V gene: TRBV19; J gene: TRBJ2-2; CDR3 DNA: TGTGCCAGTAGTATTAACAGGGGAGCGAACACCGGGGAGCTGTTTTTT; CDR3 protein: CASSINRGANTGELFF
D gene: TRBD1; clone size: .; V gene: TRBV5-6; J gene: TRBJ2-1; CDR3 DNA: TGTGCCAGCAGCCCTCGCCAGGGGGCGAGGGGTGAGCAGTTCTTC; CDR3 protein: CASSPRQGARGEQFF
D gene: .; clone size: .; V gene: TRBV7-9; J gene: TRBJ2-5; CDR3 DNA: TGTGCCAGCAGCTTACCAGGGAGACCAGAGACCCAGTACTTC; CDR3 protein: CASSLPGRPETQYF
D gene: .; clone size: .; V gene: TRBV7-8; J gene: TRBJ2-2; CDR3 DNA: TGTGCCAGCAGCACCCGGGACCTCCCCGGCACCGGGGAGCTGTTTTTT; CDR3 protein: CASSTRDLPGTGELFF
D gene: TRBD2; clone size: .; V gene: TRBV5-4; J gene: TRBJ2-1; CDR3 DNA: TGTGCCAGCAGCTTGGTCGAGCGGGGGGGCCGCGAGCAGTTCTTC; CDR3 protein: CASSLVERGGREQFF
D gene: .; clone size: .; V gene: TRBV5-4; J gene: TRBJ2-1; CDR3 DNA: TGTGCCAGCAGCTTGGCCTTGGCTGAGCAGTTCTTC; CDR3 protein: CASSLALAEQFF
D gene: .; clone size: .; V gene: TRBV4-1; J gene: TRBJ2-2; CDR3 DNA: TGCGCCAGCAGCCAAGTTGATATGGGATTCAACACCGGGGAGCTGTTTTTT; CDR3 protein: CASSQVDMGFNTGELFF
D gene: TRBD1; clone size: few; V gene: TRBV2; J gene: TRBJ1-4; CDR3 DNA: TGTGCCAGCAGGACAGGGGTTGGTGAAAAACTGTTTTTT; CDR3 protein: CASRTGVGEKLFF